This passage covers 10 T cell receptor beta chains from one sample sequenced in a study of blood T cell repertoires in COVID-19. Using immunoSEQ multiplex PCR, the repertoire was profiled, and TCRdb retains in-frame clones only, with some absent. The repertoire consists of about 100,000 clones, with approximately 92% occurring once and the leading ten covering less than 7.5%. Sample: peripheral blood. The receptors derive from a man aged 50-59 years with active COVID-19.

The chain joins TRBV4-2 to TRBJ2-7, with 11 positions matching TRBD2. This CDR3 is 15 amino acids long. The junction had 2 bases not matched to a gene; V was cut back by 2 bases and J by 2 bases. Germline loops: CDR1 LGHNA, CDR2 YNFKEQ. CDR3 region: CASSQLAGGPYEQYF. In nucleotides, the CDR3 is TGTGCCAGCAGCCAACTAGCGGGAGGCCCCTACGAGCAGTACTTC.

The V call is TRBV5-4, the J call TRBJ2-1; 14 nucleotides align to TRBD2. CDR3 length: 16 amino acids. V lost 3 bases to trimming and J lost 9 bases; unmatched junction nucleotides: 8. Germline CDR1 reads SGHNT; CDR2 reads YYREEE (reference sequence). The CDR3 protein is CASSSGLAGGSGEQFF. CDR3 DNA: TGTGCCAGCAGCTCAGGACTAGCGGGAGGATCGGGTGAGCAGTTCTTC.

The V and J genes are TRBV4-1 and TRBJ1-6, with 8 positions matching TRBD1. Germline CDR1 and CDR2: MGHRA and YSYEKL. The CDR3 loop spans 15 amino acids. V trimming: 7 bases; J trimming: 9 bases; junction bases outside the gene matches: 11. The CDR3 region is CASNFPDRVGSPLHF. CDR3 DNA sequence: TGCGCCAGCAACTTCCCGGACAGGGTAGGTTCACCCCTCCACTTT.

The rearrangement joins TRBV28 to TRBJ2-3, with 7 positions matching TRBD1. CDR1 and CDR2 (germline): MDHEN, SYDVKM. V was pared by 2 bases and J by 11 bases, with 7 bases of the junction left unmatched. The CDR3 loop spans 13 amino acids. CDR3 protein: CASSLAVAGGQYF. CDR3 nucleotides: TGTGCCAGCAGTTTAGCGGTAGCAGGGGGGCAGTATTTT.

The V call is TRBV10-1, the J call TRBJ1-1, with D perhaps TRBD1 (6 bases). This CDR3 is 14 amino acids long. The germline gives CDR1 WNHNN, CDR2 SYGVQD (reference sequence). V was pared by 0 bases and J by 1 base, with 6 bases between. The CDR3 DNA reads TGCGCCAGCAGTGAGTCAGGGGGGAACACTGAAGCTTTCTTT. It yields the protein CASSESGGNTEAFF.

V gene TRBV2 combines with J gene TRBJ2-7; 9 nucleotides line up with TRBD1. V lost 6 bases and J lost 0; bases outside the gene matches: 12. This CDR3 has 17 amino acids. Germline CDR1 and CDR2: SNHLY and FYNNEI. The DNA of the CDR3 is TGTGCCAGCAGGGGCGGGACAGGGCCAGCGGACTCCTACGAGCAGTACTTC. This encodes CASRGGTGPADSYEQYF.

The chain combines TRBV2 with TRBJ2-7; TRBD1 matches at 9 bases. Trimming at V came to 11 bases and at J to 3 bases, leaving 11 bases not matched to a gene. The CDR3 is made up of 14 amino acids. CDR1 is SNHLY, CDR2 FYNNEI, per germline. CDR3 in amino acids: CAFNRDRDYYEQYF. The CDR3 nucleotides are TGTGCCTTCAACCGGGACAGGGATTACTACGAGCAGTACTTC.

The chain combines TRBV3-1 (or the pseudogene TRBV3-2) with TRBJ2-3; D may be TRBD2 (6 bases). The CDR3 is 15 residues long. Trimming took 3 bases from V and 3 from J, leaving 13 bases between them. Germline V gene sequence: CDR1 LGHDT, CDR2 YNNKEL (reference sequence). CDR3 in DNA: TGTGCCAGCAGCCACGGAGGGAGTAGGACAGATACGCAGTATTTT. It yields the protein CASSHGGSRTDTQYF.

A single count supports this clone. The chain uses TRBV19 and TRBJ2-7; 10 bases match TRBD2. This CDR3 spans 13 amino acids. V shed 6 bases and J 2 bases; nucleotides not matched to a gene: 1. CDR1 and CDR2 from the germline V gene are LNHDA and SQIVND (reference sequence). The CDR3 reads CASRGLATYEQYF. As DNA, the CDR3 is TGTGCCAGTAGGGGACTAGCGACCTACGAGCAGTACTTC.

V is TRBV5-1 and J is TRBJ1-2, with TRBD1 as a possible D gene (6 bases). The germline V and J ends were trimmed by 7 bases and 8 bases, with 27 bases remaining between them. The CDR3 runs 16 residues. The germline V gene has CDR1 SGHRS and CDR2 YFSETQ. In nucleotides, the CDR3 is TGCGCCAGCGCACCGGAGTTACCCGGGACACAAAGGGGCTACACCTTC. Its translation: CASAPELPGTQRGYTF.